This T cell receptor beta chain was sequenced in a study of cytomegalovirus exposure and HLA in healthy donors. The junction had 7 bases not matched to a gene; V was cut back by 1 base and J by 8 bases. The length of the CDR3 is 16 residues. The germline V gene has CDR1 SGHVS and CDR2 FNYEAQ. The study ran its PCR with 60 Vbeta and 13 Jbeta primers. The repertoire was sequenced with immunoSEQ multiplex PCR; TCRdb's copy has only in-frame clones and lacks some. Counted here are 150,000 to 200,000 clones, 70% to 80% occurring once; the ten biggest clones make up 1.2% to 1.5%. The source is a woman in her 30s in good health and CMV-seropositive. V is TRBV7-6 and J is TRBJ2-1, with TRBD2 identical over 11 bases. Sample: PBMCs. DNA for the CDR3: TGTGCCAGCAGCTTAGGACTAGCGGGACTAGTTGATGAGCAGTTCTTC. Translation: CASSLGLAGLVDEQFF.